A selection of T cell receptor beta chains follows, all from one sample in a study of molecular identifiers for immune sequencing clone quantification. TCRdb ran MiXCR on the PCR reads and lists one entry per CDR3 protein. Of 250,000 to 350,000 distinct CDR3 sequences detected, about a fifth appear once; the ten largest clones hold 0.75% to 0.85%. Material: naive CD8+ T cells from blood, with Jurkat cell RNA spiked in. Receptors were obtained from a human donor in good health. Some libraries in this study had Jurkat cell RNA spiked in. The CDR3 runs from the conserved cysteine through the conserved F or W. A D gene is named only where the DNA matches it firmly.

v_call d_call cdr3_aa
TRBV7-3 TRBD2 CASSLIGTSNEQFF
TRBV14 . CASSQEAVTQYF
TRBV12-3/TRBV12-4 TRBD2 CASSLGLAELTGELFF
TRBV27 TRBD2 CASSFLKASGQETQYF
TRBV28 TRBD2 CASSLAGEAEQYF
TRBV20-1 . CSAGGGFNTEAFF
TRBV12-5 TRBD1 CASGLVQGIQPQHF
TRBV7-9 . CASSFPGVGEQYF
TRBV7-9 TRBD2 CASSLAGLALNTGELFF
TRBV4-2 TRBD2 CASSQQLAEETQYF
TRBV6-5 TRBD1 CASTDDRDYEQYF
TRBV7-6 . CASSGDTNTEAFF
TRBV27 . CASSLGGNPYEQYF
TRBV10-1 . CASSESSTYQETQYF
TRBV6-2/TRBV6-3 . CASRFKGFLNTEAFF
TRBV12-3/TRBV12-4 . CASSLKGELSTDTQYF
TRBV7-9 . CASSLVHPSSYNEQFF
TRBV7-9 . CASSRSGTLEAFF
TRBV9 . CASSLFTGELFF
TRBV20-1 TRBD2 CSARGTTPYEQYF
TRBV28 . CASTSLLGGPADYEQYF
TRBV29-1 . CSVENDASTDTQYF
TRBV7-6 . CASSLSGGPGDEQYF
TRBV6-5 . CASSYRETYEQYF
TRBV15 . CATSRDLGTGPPGANVLTF
TRBV29-1 TRBD1 CSAQGFGDRLYEQYF
TRBV29-1 . CSVLGAGELFF
TRBV27 TRBD2 CASSGLAGADTQYF
TRBV30 . CAWSPGPSNSPLHF
TRBV6-2/TRBV6-3 TRBD2 CASRRPSGTNTGELFF
TRBV12-3/TRBV12-4 . CASSFYGNEQYF
TRBV20-1 TRBD2 CSAHGTSGTYEQYF
TRBV30 . CAWSVSASMADTQYF
TRBV13 TRBD1 CASSLWTGNYGYTF
TRBV12-5 . CASGLEGQGKTEAFF
TRBV20-1 . CSATMTGFTTYEQYF
TRBV29-1 TRBD2 CSVEWLAGYNEQFF
TRBV7-9 . CASSPRTQRSLEQFF
TRBV20-1 . CSARERSSYEQYF
TRBV5-1 . CASRVYGTDTQYF
TRBV20-1 . CSARDLGGRADTQYF
TRBV6-6 TRBD2 CASSLAEDYNEQFF
TRBV10-3 TRBD1 CAISELGQGRNEQFF
TRBV6-1 TRBD2 CASSPLAGLDTGELFF
TRBV20-1 . CSARQTAGDTQYF
TRBV19 . CASSIQDDYEQYF